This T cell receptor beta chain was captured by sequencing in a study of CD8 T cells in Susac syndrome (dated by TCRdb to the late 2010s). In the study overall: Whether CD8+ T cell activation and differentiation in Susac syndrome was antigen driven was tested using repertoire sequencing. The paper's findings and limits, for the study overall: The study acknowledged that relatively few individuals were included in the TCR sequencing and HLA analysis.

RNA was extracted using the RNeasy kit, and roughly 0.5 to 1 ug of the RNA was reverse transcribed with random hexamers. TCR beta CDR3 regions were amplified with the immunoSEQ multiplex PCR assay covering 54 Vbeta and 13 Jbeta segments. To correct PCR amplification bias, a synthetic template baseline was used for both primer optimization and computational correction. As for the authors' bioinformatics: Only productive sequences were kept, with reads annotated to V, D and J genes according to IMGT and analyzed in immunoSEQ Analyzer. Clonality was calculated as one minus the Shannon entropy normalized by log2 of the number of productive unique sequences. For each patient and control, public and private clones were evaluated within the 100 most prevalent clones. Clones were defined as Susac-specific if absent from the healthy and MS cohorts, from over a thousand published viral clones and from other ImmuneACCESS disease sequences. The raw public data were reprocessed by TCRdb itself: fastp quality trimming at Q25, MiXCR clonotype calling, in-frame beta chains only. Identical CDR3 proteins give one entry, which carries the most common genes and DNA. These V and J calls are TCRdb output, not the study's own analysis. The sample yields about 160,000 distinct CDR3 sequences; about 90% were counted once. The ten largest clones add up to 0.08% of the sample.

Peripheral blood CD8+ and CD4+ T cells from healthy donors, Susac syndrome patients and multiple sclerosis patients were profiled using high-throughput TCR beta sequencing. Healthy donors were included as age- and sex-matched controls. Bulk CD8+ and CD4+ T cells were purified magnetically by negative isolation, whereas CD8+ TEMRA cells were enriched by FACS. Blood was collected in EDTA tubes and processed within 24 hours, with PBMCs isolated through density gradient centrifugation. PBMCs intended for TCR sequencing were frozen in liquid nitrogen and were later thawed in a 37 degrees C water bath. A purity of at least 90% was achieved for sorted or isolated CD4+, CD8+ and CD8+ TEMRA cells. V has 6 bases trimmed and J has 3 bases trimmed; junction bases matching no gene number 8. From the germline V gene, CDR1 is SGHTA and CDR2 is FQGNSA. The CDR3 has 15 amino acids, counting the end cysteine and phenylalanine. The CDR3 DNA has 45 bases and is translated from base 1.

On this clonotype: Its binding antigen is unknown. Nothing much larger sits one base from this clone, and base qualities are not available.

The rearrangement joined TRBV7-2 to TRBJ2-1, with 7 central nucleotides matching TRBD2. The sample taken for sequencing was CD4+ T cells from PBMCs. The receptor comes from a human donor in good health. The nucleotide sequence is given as TGTGCCAGCAGTTATTTAGCGGGCCTCTACAATGAGCAGTTCTTC. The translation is CASSYLAGLYNEQFF.